The text below deals with one T cell receptor beta chain. Germline V lookup: CDR1 MNHEY, CDR2 SVGAGI. Trimming removed 2 bases from V and 0 bases from J; junction bases left unmatched: 3. The CDR3 is 15 residues long. The sample belongs to a study of blood T cell repertoires in COVID-19. Sequencing was performed with immunoSEQ multiplex PCR; in TCRdb, only in-frame clones are kept and a portion is missing. The sample consists of around 370,000 clones, 85% to 90% of them appearing once. The receptor comes from a man in his late teens or twenties with active or convalescent COVID-19. The chain links TRBV6-5 to TRBJ2-7, with 8 bases fitting TRBD2. Sequenced input: peripheral blood. CDR3 protein: CASSYTSGSSYEQYF. The DNA of the CDR3 is TGTGCCAGCAGTTACACTAGCGGTAGCTCCTACGAGCAGTACTTC.